The T cell receptor beta chain described here comes from a study of early T cells in non-severe SARS-CoV-2 infection. The wider study: Chains were unpaired, as sequencing was done on bulk RNA from unsorted whole blood.

Individual cDNA molecules were tagged with unique molecular identifiers, the study reported. Via MiXCR, TCRdb re-called the 5' RACE reads, giving one row per CDR3 protein. There are 70,000 to 85,000 distinct CDR3 sequences in the sample; roughly 5.3% occur only once, and 6.5% to 8% lies in the top ten. V lost 0 bases, J lost 3 bases, and 4 bases lay in between. Germline CDR1 reads MNHEY; CDR2 reads SMNVEV (reference sequence). This CDR3 is 13 amino acids long. The table lists this clonotype with a few counts. Antigen specificity is unknown. Study results and limitations: A preference for anti-spike CD8 responses marked VDJdb matching, which missed private and CD4 specificities.

The sequence was obtained from an adult who was a healthcare worker with PCR-confirmed SARS-CoV-2 infection or an uninfected control (not recorded which). The starting material was whole blood, obtained at baseline. The V gene is TRBV27, the J gene TRBJ2-3; D gene uncertain. The CDR3 spells CASSLSRTDTQYF. CDR3 DNA sequence: TGTGCCAGCAGTTTATCGAGGACAGATACGCAGTATTTT.